The 29 T cell receptor beta chains below come from one sample, sequenced in a study of blood T cell repertoires in COVID-19. Clones were sequenced by immunoSEQ multiplex PCR, and TCRdb holds only the in-frame ones, with some missing. The data hold 100,000 to 150,000 clones, with roughly 84% observed a single time. Sequenced: peripheral blood. Receptor source: a woman older than 75 with acute or convalescent COVID-19.

V is TRBV5-1 and J is TRBJ1-1; 7 bases are a match to TRBD1. The CDR3 spans 16 residues. V was clipped by 1 base and J by 0 bases; unmatched bases: 6. Germline V gene lookup returns CDR1 SGHRS and CDR2 YFSETQ. The CDR3 is CASSLIQGGMNTEAFF. In DNA form, the CDR3 reads TGCGCCAGCAGCTTGATTCAGGGGGGAATGAACACTGAAGCTTTCTTT.

The chain uses TRBV7-9 and TRBJ2-1; 9 bases line up with TRBD1. This CDR3 is 17 amino acids long. Germline lookup yields CDR1 SEHNR and CDR2 FQNEAQ (reference sequence). The V gene end was trimmed by 1 base and the J gene end by 5 bases; junction bases not matched to a gene: 9. CDR3 sequence reads: CASSLVTGGEWDNEQFF. The CDR3 DNA reads as TGTGCCAGCAGCTTAGTTACAGGGGGCGAGTGGGACAATGAGCAGTTCTTC.

The chain uses TRBV19 and TRBJ1-1, with 8 bases identical to TRBD1. V lost 5 bases, J lost 7 bases, and 9 bases stayed unmatched. This CDR3 comprises 14 residues. Per germline, CDR1 LNHDA and CDR2 SQIVND (reference sequence). The CDR3 region is CASSDRGRFSEAFF. In DNA, the CDR3 is TGTGCCAGTAGTGACAGGGGCCGGTTCAGTGAAGCTTTCTTT. The variable domain in full, completed from reference TRBV19 and TRBJ1-1, reads DGGITQSPKYLFRKEGQNVTLSCEQNLNHDAMYWYRQDPGQGLRLIYYSQIVNDFQKGDIAEGYSVSREKKESFPLTVTSAQKNPTAFYLCASSDRGRFSEAFFGQGTRLTVV.

The chain is built from TRBV30 and TRBJ1-2; possible D gene TRBD1, 5 bases. The CDR3 spans 11 residues. The germline gives CDR1 GTSNPN, CDR2 SVGIG (reference sequence). The germline V and J ends were trimmed by 1 base and 14 bases, with 14 bases remaining between them. The CDR3 here is CAWSASGGITF. DNA of the CDR3: TGTGCCTGGAGTGCCTCGGGGGGTATTACCTTC.

The chain is built from TRBV4-1 and TRBJ2-7, with 10 bases aligning to TRBD2. Germline V gene sequence: CDR1 MGHRA, CDR2 YSYEKL. V gave up 4 bases and J gave up 3 bases; unmatched junction bases: 3. CDR3 length equals 14 residues. The CDR3 here is CASSPSGRFYEQYF. CDR3 bases: TGCGCCAGCAGCCCTAGCGGGAGATTCTACGAGCAGTACTTC.

The chain links TRBV7-9 to TRBJ2-7; TRBD1 is a possible D gene (6 bases). Germline lookup yields CDR1 SEHNR and CDR2 FQNEAQ (reference sequence). The CDR3 spans 12 residues. Trimming cost V 6 bases and J 2 bases, with 8 bases left between them. CDR3 nucleotides: TGTGCCAGCAGACGGGACACCTACGAGCAGTACTTC. This sequence encodes CASRRDTYEQYF.

This clone was seen more than once but under ten times. V is TRBV30 and J is TRBJ1-6; maybe TRBD1 (5 bases). The V end lost 2 bases, the J end lost 6 bases, and 17 bases lay between the germline ends. CDR1 and CDR2 (germline): GTSNPN, SVGIG (reference sequence). CDR3 length equals 16 residues. The CDR3: CAWSSAGTLINSPLHF. In DNA, the CDR3 is TGTGCCTGGAGTAGCGCAGGGACTTTAATTAATTCACCCCTCCACTTT. Based on the CDR3 plus reference TRBV30 and TRBJ1-6, the full variable domain is SQTIHQWPATLVQPVGSPLSLECTVEGTSNPNLYWYRQAAGRGLQLLFYSVGIGQISSEVPQNLSASRPQDRQFILSSKKLLLSDSGFYLCAWSSAGTLINSPLHFGNGTRLTVT.

The chain recombines TRBV7-2 with TRBJ2-1; 9 bases match TRBD2. J lost 9 bases, V lost 7 bases, and 10 bases had no gene match. Germline CDR1 reads SGHTA; CDR2 reads FQGNSA. The CDR3 has 14 residues. CDR3 amino acids: CASTGSGSGGEQFF. The CDR3 DNA reads as TGTGCCAGCACCGGTAGCGGGAGTGGGGGTGAGCAGTTCTTC.

V is TRBV15 and J is TRBJ2-1; D might be TRBD2 (5 bases). This CDR3 contains 15 residues. V was shortened by 4 bases and J by 4 bases, with 14 bases between the two germline ends. The germline gives CDR1 LNHNV, CDR2 YYDKDF (reference sequence). CDR3 nucleotides: TGTGCCACCAGCACCCGCCCCGGACTTTACAATGAGCAGTTCTTC. Protein product: CATSTRPGLYNEQFF.

The chain has TRBV6-2 or TRBV6-3 and TRBJ1-4, with 7 bases that match TRBD1. Looked up from germline, CDR1 is MNHEY and CDR2 is SVGEGT. V shed 5 bases, J shed 1 base, and the junction held 7 bases outside the gene matches. The length of the CDR3 is 16 residues. The chain's CDR3 is CASSPTGSGTNEKLFF. The CDR3 DNA is TGTGCCAGCAGTCCGACAGGGTCCGGAACTAATGAAAAACTGTTTTTT.

The J gene is TRBJ1-3, the V gene TRBV7-8; D not resolved. The CDR3 has 15 amino acids. Trimming cost V 0 bases and J 0 bases, with 6 bases left between them. From germline, CDR1 is SGHVS and CDR2 FQNEAQ. CDR3 sequence: CASSLAGRSGNTIYF. CDR3 DNA sequence: TGTGCCAGCAGCTTAGCCGGTCGCTCTGGAAACACCATATATTTT.

The chain couples TRBV16 to TRBJ2-7; 8 bases are shared with TRBD1. The CDR3 totals 14 residues. J gave up 3 bases and V 6 bases, and 7 bases lay outside the gene matches. Germline V gives CDR1 KGHSY, CDR2 FQNENV. The CDR3 sequence: CASSHGQGHYEQYF. The CDR3 coding sequence is TGTGCCAGCAGTCATGGACAGGGCCACTACGAGCAGTACTTC.

The rearrangement uses TRBV6-6 and TRBJ2-7; weak D call: TRBD1 (6 bases). Trimming cost V 6 bases and J 2 bases, with 8 bases left between them. CDR1 is MNHNY and CDR2 is SVGAGI in the germline V gene (reference sequence). The CDR3 consists of 12 residues. This chain's CDR3 is CASRQGPYEQYF. CDR3 bases: TGTGCCAGCAGACAGGGACCCTACGAGCAGTACTTC.

The chain has TRBV4-1 and TRBJ2-7; D may be TRBD1 (6 bases). V dropped 0 bases and J dropped 6 bases, with 24 bases sitting between them. CDR1 MGHRA and CDR2 YSYEKL come from the germline V gene. The CDR3 spans 18 residues. CDR3 protein: CASSQEGAGASLSGEQYF. CDR3 bases: TGCGCCAGCAGCCAAGAAGGGGCAGGGGCGTCTCTTAGTGGCGAGCAGTACTTC.

In this sample, this clone turned up a few times. This chain joins TRBV7-8 and TRBJ2-3; perhaps TRBD1 as D (6 bases). Between the trimmed V and J ends, which lost 4 bases and 5 bases, there was a span of 10 bases. Germline-derived CDR1 and CDR2 are SGHVS and FQNEAQ. The CDR3 is 13 amino acids. The CDR3 DNA sequence: TGTGCCAGCAGCTCCGGGACAATAGATACGCAGTATTTT. It is translated as CASSSGTIDTQYF.

The chain combines TRBV2 with TRBJ1-4; D not certain. The CDR3 has 14 amino acids. The germline CDR1 and CDR2 sequences are SNHLY and FYNNEI. V lost 6 bases to trimming and J lost 8 bases, with 16 bases between them. The CDR3 nucleotides are TGTGCCAGCAGACGGACTTCGGTAGGCGAAAAACTGTTTTTT. Translation gives CASRRTSVGEKLFF.

This clone came up a few times. The chain uses TRBV19 and TRBJ2-5, with 10 positions matching TRBD2. Germline V gene sequence: CDR1 LNHDA, CDR2 SQIVND (reference sequence). The CDR3 has 16 amino acids. V lost 4 bases to trimming and J lost 6 bases; unmatched junction nucleotides: 11. In DNA form, the CDR3 reads TGTGCCAGTAGTAGGGGAAGCGGGGGGGCCGCAAAGACCCAGTACTTC. Translation: CASSRGSGGAAKTQYF.

This chain links TRBV30 with TRBJ2-5, with 9 bases fitting TRBD2. CDR3 length: 15 residues. V lost 3 bases to trimming and J lost 2 bases; unmatched junction nucleotides: 7. Germline CDR1 is GTSNPN and CDR2 is SVGIG (reference sequence). CDR3: CAWSGGGLAQETQYF. In nucleotides, the CDR3 is TGTGCCTGGAGCGGGGGGGGACTAGCTCAAGAGACCCAGTACTTC.

V gene TRBV6-4 combines with J gene TRBJ2-5; 13 nucleotides align to TRBD2. V lost 4 bases to trimming and J lost 1 base; unmatched junction nucleotides: 3. The CDR3 is made up of 16 amino acids. CDR1 MRHNA and CDR2 SNTAGT come from the germline V gene. The CDR3 region is CASSGGTSGTQETQYF. CDR3 bases: TGTGCCAGCAGTGGTGGGACTAGCGGGACCCAAGAGACCCAGTACTTC.

V gene TRBV18 combines with J gene TRBJ1-2; D remains ambiguous. Germline CDR1 KGHSH, CDR2 LQKENI. This CDR3 comprises 14 residues. Trimming removed 3 bases at V and 2 bases at J, with 10 bases between. CDR3 in DNA: TGTGCCAGCTCACCCCAGAGCGAAAACTATGGCTACACCTTC. It yields the protein CASSPQSENYGYTF.

This chain uses TRBV2 with TRBJ1-1; the match to TRBD1 covers 8 bases. The CDR3 runs 12 residues. In germline, CDR1 is SNHLY, CDR2 FYNNEI. Germline trimming cut 6 bases from V and 5 bases from J; bases unmatched to any gene: 2. CDR3 DNA sequence: TGTGCCAGCAGGCAGGGGGCGACTGAAGCTTTCTTT. Translation: CASRQGATEAFF. The complete variable domain, with remaining parts taken from reference TRBV2 and TRBJ1-1, reads EPEVTQTPSHQVTQMGQEVILRCVPISNHLYFYWYRQILGQKVEFLVSFYNNEISEKSEIFDDQFSVERPDGSNFTLKIRSTKLEDSAMYFCASRQGATEAFFGQGTRLTVV.

The genes are TRBV29-1 and TRBJ1-2, with 7 bases lining up with TRBD1. The length of the CDR3 is 13 residues. The germline gives CDR1 SQVTM, CDR2 ANQGSEA. Losses at the gene ends were 5 bases for V and 2 bases for J; bases not matched to a gene: 5. The CDR3 spells CSVLQGPNYGYTF. The CDR3, as DNA: TGCAGCGTTTTACAGGGGCCGAACTATGGCTACACCTTC.

This clone was seen a handful of times. The gene calls are TRBV6-2 or TRBV6-3 and TRBJ2-7; 11 bases match TRBD2. CDR1 and CDR2 from the germline V gene are MNHEY and SVGEGT. The V gene end was trimmed by 2 bases and the J gene end by 3 bases; junction bases not matched to a gene: 0. This CDR3 region has 14 residues. The chain's CDR3 is CASSYGTSGYEQYF. CDR3 nucleotides: TGTGCCAGCAGTTACGGGACTAGCGGCTACGAGCAGTACTTC.

The rearrangement uses TRBV7-9 and TRBJ1-1; D ambiguous. V was pared by 3 bases and J by 1 base, with 9 bases between. Germline CDR1 is SEHNR and CDR2 is FQNEAQ (reference sequence). The CDR3 loop spans 14 amino acids. As DNA, the CDR3 is TGTGCCAGCAGCTTTTATGCGGAGAACACTGAAGCTTTCTTT. Translating gives CASSFYAENTEAFF.

This chain joins TRBV6-2 or TRBV6-3 and TRBJ1-2; 9 bases are shared with TRBD1. The CDR3 is 18 amino acids. The V segment lost 3 bases and the J segment 0 bases; nucleotides outside the gene matches: 11. Per the germline V gene, CDR1 is MNHEY and CDR2 is SVGEGT. The CDR3 DNA reads TGTGCCAGCAGTTATGCGGCGGGACAGGGAACCACTAACTATGGCTACACCTTC. This encodes CASSYAAGQGTTNYGYTF.

This chain joins TRBV4-3 and TRBJ2-1, with TRBD2 as a possible D gene (6 bases). This CDR3 spans 15 amino acids. The germline V gene encodes CDR1 LGHNA and CDR2 YSLEER. The V and J ends lost 1 base and 3 bases respectively, with 10 bases between them. This chain's CDR3 is CASSQGSGGYNEQFF. DNA of the CDR3: TGCGCCAGCAGCCAAGGATCCGGGGGCTACAATGAGCAGTTCTTC.

The chain links TRBV7-6 to TRBJ1-4; perhaps TRBD1 as D (6 bases). The CDR3 covers 17 residues. Trimming left V 0 bases short and J 6 bases short, with 17 bases between. CDR1 and CDR2 (germline): SGHVS, FNYEAQ. Written as DNA, the CDR3 is TGTGCCAGCAGCTTAGCATGGGAACAGGGTATGGATGAAAAACTGTTTTTT. Its translation: CASSLAWEQGMDEKLFF.

This chain connects TRBV27 to TRBJ1-1; a possible D gene is TRBD1 (5 bases). The germline V gene has CDR1 MNHEY and CDR2 SMNVEV (reference sequence). The CDR3 is made up of 12 amino acids. The V gene lost 3 bases and the J gene lost 11 bases, with 13 bases spanning the gap. CDR3 sequence (DNA): TGTGCCAGCAGTTTTAACCAGGGTGTGGCTTTCTTT. This gives the protein CASSFNQGVAFF.

J is TRBJ2-1 and V is TRBV29-1; D remains ambiguous. CDR3 length: 12 amino acids. The germline V gene encodes CDR1 SQVTM and CDR2 ANQGSEA. The V and J ends lost 5 bases and 0 bases respectively, with 5 bases between them. The CDR3 DNA follows: TGCAGCGTTTACAGCTCCTACAATGAGCAGTTCTTC. It yields the protein CSVYSSYNEQFF.